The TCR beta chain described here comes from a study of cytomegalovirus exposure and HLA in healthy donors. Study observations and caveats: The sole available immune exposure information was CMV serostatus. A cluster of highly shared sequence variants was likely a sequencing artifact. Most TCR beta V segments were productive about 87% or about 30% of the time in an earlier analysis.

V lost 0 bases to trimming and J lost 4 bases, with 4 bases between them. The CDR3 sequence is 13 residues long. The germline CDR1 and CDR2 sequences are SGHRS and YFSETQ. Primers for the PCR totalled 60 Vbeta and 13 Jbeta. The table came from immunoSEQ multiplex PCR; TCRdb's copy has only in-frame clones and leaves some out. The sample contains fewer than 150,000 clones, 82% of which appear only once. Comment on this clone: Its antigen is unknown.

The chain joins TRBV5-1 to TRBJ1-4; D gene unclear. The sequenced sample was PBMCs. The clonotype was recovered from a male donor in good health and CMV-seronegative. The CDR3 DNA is TGCGCCAGCAGCTTGGGTCTTAATGAAAAACTGTTTTTT. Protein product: CASSLGLNEKLFF.